The next 11 T cell receptor beta chains were all read from a single sample in a study of CD8 T cells in Susac syndrome. Random-hexamer reverse transcription was applied to roughly 0.5 to 1 ug RNA. TCRdb independently ran MiXCR on the immunoSEQ multiplex PCR reads; one entry per CDR3 protein. The profile shows some 400,000 distinct CDR3 sequences, more than 70% of them singletons. Source material: CD8+ T cells from PBMCs. The receptors derive from a human donor with multiple sclerosis.

V is TRBV6-1 and J is TRBJ2-2; maybe TRBD2 (5 bases). Trimming left V 5 bases short and J 3 bases short, with 19 bases between. Germline V gene sequence: CDR1 MNHNS, CDR2 SASEGT. This CDR3 contains 17 residues. Here the CDR3 DNA reads TGTGCCAGCAGTCCCGCTTGGGAGTCCGTCGACACCGGGGAGCTGTTTTTT. Translated, it gives CASSPAWESVDTGELFF.

This rearrangement joins TRBV7-9 to TRBJ1-1, with 8 bases aligning to TRBD1. V gave up 6 bases and J gave up 3 bases; unmatched junction bases: 6. The CDR3 sequence is 14 residues long. The V gene's germline CDR1 is SEHNR and CDR2 FQNEAQ (reference sequence). The CDR3 loop is CASSPTGDYTEAFF. The CDR3 DNA is TGTGCCAGCAGTCCGACAGGGGACTACACTGAAGCTTTCTTT.

This clonotype was seen a few times. The chain uses TRBV5-4 and TRBJ1-1; TRBD1 might be the D (5 bases). Germline V gene sequence: CDR1 SGHNT, CDR2 YYREEE (reference sequence). With 0 bases removed from V and 5 bases from J, the gap between germline ends came to 8 bases. This CDR3 has 13 residues. CDR3 bases: TGTGCCAGCAGCTTGGTGGGGCGGACTGAAGCTTTCTTT. Its protein is CASSLVGRTEAFF.

J is TRBJ1-4 and V is TRBV7-8, with 7 bases aligning to TRBD1. CDR3 length: 16 residues. Trimming cost V 2 bases and J 8 bases; bases outside gene matches: 11. Germline loops: CDR1 SGHVS, CDR2 FQNEAQ. The CDR3 region has the DNA TGTGCCAGCAGCTTAAACCCGCGACAGGGTGAAGAAAAACTGTTTTTT. This translates into CASSLNPRQGEEKLFF. Using reference TRBV7-8 and TRBJ1-4 for the parts outside the CDR3, the full variable domain is GAGVSQSPRYKVAKRGQDVALRCDPISGHVSLFWYQQALGQGPEFLTYFQNEAQLDKSGLPSDRFFAERPEGSVSTLKIQRTQQEDSAVYLCASSLNPRQGEEKLFFGSGTQLSVL.

V gene TRBV4-1 combines with J gene TRBJ2-1; D may be TRBD2 (5 bases). Germline CDR1 and CDR2: MGHRA and YSYEKL. CDR3 length equals 15 residues. Between the trimmed V and J ends, which lost 1 base and 7 bases, there was a span of 14 bases. CDR3 region: CASSQAGNNPNEQFF. DNA of the CDR3: TGCGCCAGCAGCCAAGCGGGAAACAACCCTAATGAGCAGTTCTTC.

This clonotype was detected only once. The junction and the germline gene differ at one end; a read error may be behind it. The CDR3 coding sequence is TGTGCCAGCAGCCAAGAAACTCCTTACAGTGAGCAGTTCTTC. Translating it yields CASSQETPYSEQFF. The J gene is TRBJ2-1, the V gene TRBV14; D gene ambiguous. Germline CDR1 SGHDN, CDR2 FVKESK. The CDR3 consists of 14 residues.

This chain connects TRBV4-1 to TRBJ2-2; D is ambiguous. Trimming took off 0 bases at V and 6 bases at J, with 14 bases between the two ends. This CDR3 spans 16 amino acids. Per germline, CDR1 MGHRA and CDR2 YSYEKL. The CDR3 loop is CASSQEPGVPSGELFF. The CDR3 region has the DNA TGCGCCAGCAGCCAAGAACCTGGAGTACCCTCCGGGGAGCTGTTTTTT.

The chain is built from TRBV11-2 and TRBJ2-7, with a possible D match to TRBD1 (6 bases). V was shortened by 4 bases and J by 5 bases, with 15 bases between the two germline ends. The CDR3 is 14 amino acids. Germline CDR1 is SGHAT and CDR2 is FQNNGV. The CDR3: CASSYPTGLDEQYF. For the CDR3, the DNA is TGTGCCAGCAGCTACCCTACAGGGCTGGACGAGCAGTACTTC.

This clonotype was observed a single time. V and J are TRBV27 and TRBJ1-1; D unresolved. The ends were cut back, 6 bases at V and 1 base at J, with 12 bases in the middle. CDR3 length: 14 residues. CDR1 MNHEY and CDR2 SMNVEV come from the germline V gene (reference sequence). The CDR3 here is CASRTGSWNTEAFF. The DNA of the CDR3 is TGTGCCAGCAGGACGGGGTCCTGGAACACTGAAGCTTTCTTT.

The rearrangement links TRBV12-3 or TRBV12-4 to TRBJ2-1, with D possibly being TRBD1 or TRBD2 (5 bases each). V lost 6 bases and J lost 0, with 15 bases in between. The CDR3 length is 16 residues. CDR3 amino acids: CASRAPGPRSYNEQFF. DNA of the CDR3: TGTGCCAGCAGGGCACCGGGACCCCGCTCCTACAATGAGCAGTTCTTC.

This chain joins TRBV11-2 and TRBJ2-1; 8 bases align to TRBD1. Germline V gene sequence: CDR1 SGHAT, CDR2 FQNNGV. This CDR3 spans 15 amino acids. Losses at the gene ends were 8 bases for V and 8 bases for J; bases not matched to a gene: 14. The CDR3 DNA is TGTGCCAGCGGGAGCCCAGGGGGCCTCGGGGATGAGCAGTTCTTC. Protein: CASGSPGGLGDEQFF. The full variable domain, completed using reference TRBV11-2 and TRBJ2-1, is EAGVAQSPRYKIIEKRQSVAFWCNPISGHATLYWYQQILGQGPKLLIQFQNNGVVDDSQLPKDRFSAERLKGVDSTLKIQPAKLEDSAVYLCASGSPGGLGDEQFFGPGTRLTVL.